This entry describes one T cell receptor beta chain. Its antigen is unknown. The sample belongs to a study of cytomegalovirus exposure and HLA in healthy donors. The primer mix had 60 Vbeta and 13 Jbeta primers. Generated by immunoSEQ multiplex PCR, the TCRdb table keeps only in-frame clones and is missing some. Its clone listing holds 200,000 to 250,000 clones. General study points: An analysis that came later showed most CMV-associated TCR beta chains appearing HLA-restricted. Researchers counted around 170 TCR beta chains as cytomegalovirus-associated.

CDR1 and CDR2 from the germline V gene are SGHRS and YFSETQ. The CDR3 has 16 residues. Trimming stripped 4 bases from V and 3 bases from J, with 19 bases between. Each of the donors was a healthy bone marrow donor. This sequence joins TRBV5-1 and TRBJ1-2; the D gene is possibly TRBD1 (5 bases). The TCR sequence derives from a woman aged 25 to 39 in good health and CMV-seropositive. The sample comprised PBMCs. CDR3 coding DNA: TGCGCCAGCAGCCAAAGCGGGACGCAGCGCTACTATGGCTACACCTTC. Residues: CASSQSGTQRYYGYTF.